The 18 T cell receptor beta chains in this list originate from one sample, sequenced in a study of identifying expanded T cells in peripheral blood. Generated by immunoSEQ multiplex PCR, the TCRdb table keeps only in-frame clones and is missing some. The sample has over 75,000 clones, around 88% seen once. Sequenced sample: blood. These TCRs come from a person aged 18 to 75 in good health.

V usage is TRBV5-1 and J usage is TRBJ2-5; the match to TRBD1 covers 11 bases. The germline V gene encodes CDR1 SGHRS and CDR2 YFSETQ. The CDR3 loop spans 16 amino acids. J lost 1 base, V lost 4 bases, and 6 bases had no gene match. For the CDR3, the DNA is TGCGCCAGCAGCGGGCGGGACAGGGGGAGCCAAGAGACCCAGTACTTC. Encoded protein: CASSGRDRGSQETQYF.

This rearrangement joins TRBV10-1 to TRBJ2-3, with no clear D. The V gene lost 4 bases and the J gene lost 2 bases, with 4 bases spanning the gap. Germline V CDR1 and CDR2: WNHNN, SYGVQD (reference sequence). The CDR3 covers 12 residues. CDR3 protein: CASSATTDTQYF. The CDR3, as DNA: TGCGCCAGCAGTGCAACCACAGATACGCAGTATTTT.

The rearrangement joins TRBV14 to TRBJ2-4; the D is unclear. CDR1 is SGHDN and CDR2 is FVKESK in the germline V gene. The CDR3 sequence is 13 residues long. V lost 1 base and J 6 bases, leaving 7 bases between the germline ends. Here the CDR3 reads CASSQVGLNIQYF. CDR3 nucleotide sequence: TGTGCCAGCAGCCAAGTTGGGTTAAACATTCAGTACTTC.

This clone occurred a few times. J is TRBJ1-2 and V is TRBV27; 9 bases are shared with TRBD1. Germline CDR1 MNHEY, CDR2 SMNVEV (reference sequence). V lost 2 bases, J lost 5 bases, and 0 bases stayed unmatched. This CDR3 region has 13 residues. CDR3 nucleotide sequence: TGTGCCAGCAGTTTAGGGACAGGGTATGGCTACACCTTC. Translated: CASSLGTGYGYTF.

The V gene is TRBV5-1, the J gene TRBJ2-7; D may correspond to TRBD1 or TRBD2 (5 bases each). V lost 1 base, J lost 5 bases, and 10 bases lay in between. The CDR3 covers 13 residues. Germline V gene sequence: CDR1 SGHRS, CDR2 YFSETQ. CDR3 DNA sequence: TGCGCCAGCAGCTTGTGGGGGTCCCACGAGCAGTACTTC. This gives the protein CASSLWGSHEQYF.

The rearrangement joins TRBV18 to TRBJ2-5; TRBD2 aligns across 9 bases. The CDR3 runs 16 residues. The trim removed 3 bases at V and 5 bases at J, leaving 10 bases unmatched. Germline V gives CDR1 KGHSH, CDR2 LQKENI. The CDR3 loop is CASSPPLSGGIETQYF. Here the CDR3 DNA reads TGTGCCAGCTCACCCCCACTTAGCGGGGGTATTGAGACCCAGTACTTC.

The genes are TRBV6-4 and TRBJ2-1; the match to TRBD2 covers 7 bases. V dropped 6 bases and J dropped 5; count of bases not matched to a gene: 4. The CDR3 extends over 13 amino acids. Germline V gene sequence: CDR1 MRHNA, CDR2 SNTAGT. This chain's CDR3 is CASSRGSDNEQFF. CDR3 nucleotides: TGTGCCAGCAGCCGCGGGAGTGACAATGAGCAGTTCTTC.

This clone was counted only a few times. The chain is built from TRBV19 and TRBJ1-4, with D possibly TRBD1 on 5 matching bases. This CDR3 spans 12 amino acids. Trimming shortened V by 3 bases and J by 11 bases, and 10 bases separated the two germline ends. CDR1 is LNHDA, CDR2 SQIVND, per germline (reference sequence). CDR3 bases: TGTGCCAGTAGTATCGTGGCAGGGAAACTGTTTTTT. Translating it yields CASSIVAGKLFF.

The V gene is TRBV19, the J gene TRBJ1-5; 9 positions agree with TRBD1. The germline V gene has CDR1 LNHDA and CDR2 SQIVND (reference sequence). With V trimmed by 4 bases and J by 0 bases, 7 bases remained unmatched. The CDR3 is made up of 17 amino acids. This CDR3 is CASSTYRGQASNQPQHF. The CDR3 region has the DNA TGTGCCAGTAGTACCTACAGGGGGCAGGCTAGCAATCAGCCCCAGCATTTT.

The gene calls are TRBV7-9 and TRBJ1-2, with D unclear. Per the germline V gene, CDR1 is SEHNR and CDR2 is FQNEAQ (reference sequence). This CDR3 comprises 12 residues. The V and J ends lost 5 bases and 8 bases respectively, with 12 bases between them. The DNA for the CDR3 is TGTGCCAGCAGCCCGACTAGTTTGGGCTACACCTTC. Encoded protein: CASSPTSLGYTF.

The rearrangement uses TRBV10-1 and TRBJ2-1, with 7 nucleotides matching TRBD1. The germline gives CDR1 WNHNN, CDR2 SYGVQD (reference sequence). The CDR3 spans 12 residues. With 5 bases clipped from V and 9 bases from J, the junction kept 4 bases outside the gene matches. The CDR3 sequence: CASSYPGGEQFF. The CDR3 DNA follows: TGCGCCAGCAGTTATCCAGGGGGTGAGCAGTTCTTC.

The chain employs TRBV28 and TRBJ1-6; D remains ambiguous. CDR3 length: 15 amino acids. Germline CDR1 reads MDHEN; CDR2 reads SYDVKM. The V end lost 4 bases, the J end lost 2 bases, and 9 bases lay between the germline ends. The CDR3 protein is CASSSSGTYNSPLHF. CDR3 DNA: TGTGCCAGCAGTTCCTCCGGCACCTATAATTCACCCCTCCACTTT.

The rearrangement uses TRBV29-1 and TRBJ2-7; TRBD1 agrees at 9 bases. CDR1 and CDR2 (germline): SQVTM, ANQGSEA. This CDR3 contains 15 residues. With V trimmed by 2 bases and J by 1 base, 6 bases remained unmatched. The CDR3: CSVELGTGRSYEQYF. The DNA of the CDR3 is TGCAGCGTTGAACTTGGGACAGGGCGATCCTACGAGCAGTACTTC.

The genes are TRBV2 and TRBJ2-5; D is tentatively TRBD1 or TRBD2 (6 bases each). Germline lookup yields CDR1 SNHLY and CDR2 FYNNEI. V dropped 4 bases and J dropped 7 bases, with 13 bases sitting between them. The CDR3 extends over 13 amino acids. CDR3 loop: CASSATGAGTQYF. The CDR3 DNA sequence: TGTGCCAGCAGTGCCACGGGGGCTGGGACCCAGTACTTC.

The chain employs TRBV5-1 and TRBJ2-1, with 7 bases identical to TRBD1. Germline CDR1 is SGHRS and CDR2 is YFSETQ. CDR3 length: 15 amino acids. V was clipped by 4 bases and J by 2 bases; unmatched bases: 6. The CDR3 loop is CASSLGQATYNEQFF. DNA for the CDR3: TGCGCCAGCAGCCTCGGACAGGCAACCTACAATGAGCAGTTCTTC.

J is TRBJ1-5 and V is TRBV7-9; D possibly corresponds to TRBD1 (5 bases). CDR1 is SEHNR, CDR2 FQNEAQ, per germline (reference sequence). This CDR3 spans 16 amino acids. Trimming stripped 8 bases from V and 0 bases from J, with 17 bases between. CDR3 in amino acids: CASDHFGGDSNQPQHF. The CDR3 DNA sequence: TGTGCCAGCGACCACTTTGGAGGGGATAGCAATCAGCCCCAGCATTTT.

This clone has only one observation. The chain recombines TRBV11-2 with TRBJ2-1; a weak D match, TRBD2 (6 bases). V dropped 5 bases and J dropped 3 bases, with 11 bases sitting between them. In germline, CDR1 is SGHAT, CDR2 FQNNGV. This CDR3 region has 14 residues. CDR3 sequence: CASSGGQVYNEQFF. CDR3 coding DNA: TGTGCCAGCAGCGGAGGGCAGGTCTACAATGAGCAGTTCTTC.

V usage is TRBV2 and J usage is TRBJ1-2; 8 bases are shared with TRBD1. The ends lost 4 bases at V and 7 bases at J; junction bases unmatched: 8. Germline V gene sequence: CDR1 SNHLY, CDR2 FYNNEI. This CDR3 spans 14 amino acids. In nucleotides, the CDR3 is TGTGCCAGCAGTGTTAGGCAGGGGGCGTCTGGCTACACCTTC. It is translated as CASSVRQGASGYTF.